This T cell receptor (beta chain) was identified in a study of a mutant IDH1 vaccine in newly diagnosed glioma. Details on this clone: No antigen is known for it.

From germline, CDR1 is SGHAT and CDR2 FQNNGV. There are 14 residues in the CDR3. Trimming at V came to 5 bases and at J to 2 bases, leaving 4 bases not matched to a gene. The time point is: week 11, during vaccination. One vaccine dose held 300 ug of mutant IDH1 20-mer peptide and came with topical imiquimod. This table comes from immunoSEQ multiplex PCR, and its TCRdb copy is limited to in-frame clones, with some not included. The sample contains 60,000 or so clones, around 91% of which appear only once. This clonotype originated in a man between 40 and 49 years old with glioma. The chain employs TRBV11-2 and TRBJ2-5; TRBD2 aligns across 8 bases. This material consisted of PBMCs, taken from a glioma patient whose treatment included an IDH1 peptide vaccine. The chain's CDR3 is CASSDGTSQETQYF. CDR3 bases: TGTGCCAGCAGCGACGGGACTAGTCAAGAGACCCAGTACTTC.